This T cell receptor (beta chain) was identified during a study of shared clonotypes between healthy human individuals. Study observations and caveats: It was the non-shared clonotypes that had lower generation probabilities than clonotypes shared by all four donors.

This CDR3 has 17 amino acids. The V and J ends lost 1 base and 3 bases, in that order; junction bases with no gene match: 10. Germline values: CDR1 SEHNR, CDR2 FQNEAQ (reference sequence). Libraries were prepared by immunoSEQ multiplex PCR; TCRdb keeps only in-frame clonotypes and omits some of them. This table has 800,000 or so clones, 96% appearing once. With respect to this clone: Antigen specificity is unknown.

CD45RO-negative, CCR7-positively selected cells formed the naive CD8 fraction, excluding terminally differentiated effector memory CD45RA+ cells. This clonotype originated in a man aged 30 to 39 in good health. This rearrangement joins TRBV7-9 to TRBJ2-3; 7 bases fit TRBD1. Sequencing was done on a sample of naive CD8+ T cells sorted from blood. CDR3 DNA: TGTGCCAGCAGCTTAGGGACAGGTCGTTCATTAACAGATACGCAGTATTTT. It encodes CASSLGTGRSLTDTQYF.